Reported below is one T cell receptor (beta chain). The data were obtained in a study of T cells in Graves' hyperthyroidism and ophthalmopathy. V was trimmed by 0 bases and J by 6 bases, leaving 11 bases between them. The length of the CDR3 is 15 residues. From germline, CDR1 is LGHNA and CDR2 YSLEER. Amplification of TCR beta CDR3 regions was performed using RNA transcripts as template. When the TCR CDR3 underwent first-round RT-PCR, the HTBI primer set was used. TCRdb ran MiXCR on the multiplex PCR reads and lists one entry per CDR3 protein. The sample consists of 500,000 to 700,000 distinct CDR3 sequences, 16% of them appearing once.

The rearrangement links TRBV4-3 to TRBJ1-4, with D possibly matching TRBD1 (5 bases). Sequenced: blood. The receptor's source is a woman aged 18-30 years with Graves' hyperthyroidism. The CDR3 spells CASSQDSGRDEKLFF. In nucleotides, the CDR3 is TGCGCCAGCAGCCAAGATTCAGGGAGGGATGAAAAACTGTTTTTT.